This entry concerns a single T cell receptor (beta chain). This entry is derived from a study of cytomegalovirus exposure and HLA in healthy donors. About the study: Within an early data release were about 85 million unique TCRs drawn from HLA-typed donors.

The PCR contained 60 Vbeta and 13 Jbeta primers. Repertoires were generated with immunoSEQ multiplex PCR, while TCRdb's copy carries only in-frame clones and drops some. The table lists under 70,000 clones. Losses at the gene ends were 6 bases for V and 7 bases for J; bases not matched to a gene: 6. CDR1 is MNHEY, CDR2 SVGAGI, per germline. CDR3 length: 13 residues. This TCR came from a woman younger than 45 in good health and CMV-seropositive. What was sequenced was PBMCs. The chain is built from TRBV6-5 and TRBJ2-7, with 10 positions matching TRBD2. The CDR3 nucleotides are TGTGCCAGCAGATTAGCGGGAGGATTGGAGCAGTACTTC. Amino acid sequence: CASRLAGGLEQYF.